This TCR beta chain was obtained from a study of lymphopenia after photon versus proton radiotherapy. General observations from the study: Post-nadir diversity loss with photons came from oligoclonal expansion, particularly CD8+ Temra cells.

Produced via immunoSEQ multiplex PCR; TCRdb's table is partial and in-frame only. This table holds 10,000 to 15,000 clones, approximately 88% found once. A word on this clone: Its antigen is unknown.

CDR3 length equals 14 residues. Trimming cost V 5 bases and J 7 bases, with 18 bases left between them. CDR1 and CDR2 (germline): SGHNT, YENEEA. The TCR sequence derives from a man aged 60 to 69 with pancreatic cancer. The sequencing here drew on peripheral blood, taken from a patient treated with proton-based radiotherapy. V is TRBV11-3 and J is TRBJ2-7; tentatively, D is TRBD2 (7 bases). The CDR3 sequence: CASSPGGRFGEQYF. DNA for the CDR3: TGTGCCAGCAGCCCCGGGGGGCGCTTCGGGGAGCAGTACTTC.